A selection of T cell receptor beta chains follows, all from one sample in a study of cytomegalovirus exposure and HLA in healthy donors. The repertoire was sequenced with immunoSEQ multiplex PCR; TCRdb's copy has only in-frame clones and lacks some. The sample holds about 100,000 clones, about four fifths seen once. Input material: PBMCs. These receptors came from a woman aged 40 to 50 in good health and CMV-seronegative. The CDR3 runs from the conserved cysteine through the conserved F or W. The D gene is left open where the match is weak. Where a row states a size, it is once, few, many or the class of an expanded clone; other rows omit it.

d_call clone_size j_call v_call cdr3_aa cdr3_nt
NA NA TRBJ1-2 TRBV29-1 CSVRYAAGRYIGGYTF TGCAGCGTCCGTTATGCCGCGGGCCGATACATTGGGGGCTACACCTTC
TRBD1 NA TRBJ2-7 TRBV20-1 CSAGTEYEQYF TGCAGTGCCGGGACAGAGTACGAGCAGTACTTC
NA NA TRBJ2-7 TRBV30 CASGSWISYEQYF TGTGCTTCCGGGTCGTGGATCTCCTACGAGCAGTACTTC
TRBD2 NA TRBJ2-5 TRBV5-1 CASSSRTSGGSQETQYF TGCGCCAGCAGCTCTAGGACTAGCGGGGGATCCCAAGAGACCCAGTACTTC
NA NA TRBJ1-2 TRBV5-4 CASSFGENYGYTF TGTGCCAGCAGCTTCGGAGAGAACTATGGCTACACCTTC
TRBD1 NA TRBJ1-1 TRBV7-2 CASSFQGGNVAEAFF TGTGCCAGCAGCTTTCAAGGGGGCAACGTGGCTGAAGCTTTCTTT
TRBD2 NA TRBJ2-3 TRBV6-4 CASSDNSLGTSGDTQYF TGTGCCAGCAGTGACAACTCGTTAGGGACTAGCGGTGATACGCAGTATTTT
NA NA TRBJ2-3 TRBV30 CAWSFSSTDTQYF TGTGCCTGGAGTTTCAGTAGCACAGATACGCAGTATTTT
NA NA TRBJ2-7 TRBV19 CASSIVGTSNEQYF TGTGCCAGTAGTATTGTGGGGACATCCAACGAGCAGTACTTC
NA NA TRBJ2-7 TRBV5-6 CASHSAANYEQYF TGTGCCAGCCATTCCGCAGCGAACTACGAGCAGTACTTC
TRBD1 NA TRBJ2-5 TRBV5-4 CASSLYRGKTQYF TGTGCCAGCAGCTTGTACAGGGGAAAGACCCAGTACTTC
NA NA TRBJ1-1 TRBV27 CASSWTANLNTEAFF TGTGCCAGCAGTTGGACAGCCAACCTGAACACTGAAGCTTTCTTT
NA few TRBJ1-5 TRBV6-6 CASSYLAMGNQPQHF TGTGCCAGCAGTTACTTAGCCATGGGCAATCAGCCCCAGCATTTT
TRBD1 NA TRBJ1-5 TRBV7-6 CASSLGTGWGNQPQHF TGTGCCAGCAGCTTAGGGACAGGTTGGGGCAATCAGCCCCAGCATTTT
TRBD2 NA TRBJ2-3 TRBV7-2 CASSLVGRGGADTQYF TGTGCCAGCAGCTTAGTAGGGCGGGGGGGCGCAGATACGCAGTATTTT
TRBD1 few TRBJ1-2 TRBV6-5 CASSRGQRAHGYTF TGTGCCAGCAGTAGGGGACAGCGCGCACATGGCTACACCTTC
NA NA TRBJ2-1 TRBV5-8 CASDPIGASYNEQFF TGTGCCAGCGACCCAATTGGGGCCTCCTACAATGAGCAGTTCTTC
NA NA TRBJ2-1 TRBV7-2 CASSLSHRAPSLGEQFF TGTGCCAGCAGCTTATCCCACAGGGCCCCCAGCTTGGGTGAGCAGTTCTTC
TRBD1 NA TRBJ1-1 TRBV11-2 CASSSTRLTGSWAEAFF TGTGCCAGCAGCTCCACCCGCTTGACAGGGTCCTGGGCTGAAGCTTTCTTT
NA NA TRBJ2-3 TRBV5-1 CASSLALESGATSTDTQYF TGCGCCAGCAGCTTGGCCCTAGAAAGCGGCGCCACAAGCACAGATACGCAGTATTTT
NA NA TRBJ2-7 TRBV27 CASSEYRRSSYEQYF TGTGCCAGCAGTGAGTACAGGAGAAGCTCCTACGAGCAGTACTTC
NA NA TRBJ2-1 TRBV5-1 CASSSNRAGGVNEQFF TGCGCCAGCAGCTCGAATCGGGCTGGCGGGGTCAATGAGCAGTTCTTC
NA NA TRBJ1-4 TRBV15 CATWGGREKLFF TGTGCCACCTGGGGGGGCAGAGAAAAACTGTTTTTT
NA NA TRBJ2-6 TRBV5-4 CASSPSSVGANVLTF TGTGCCAGCAGCCCCTCGTCAGTGGGGGCCAACGTCCTGACTTTC
NA NA TRBJ1-5 TRBV30 CAWSVTEASQPQNF TGTGCCTGGAGTGTAACCGAAGCGAGTCAGCCCCAGAATTTT
NA NA TRBJ2-2 TRBV7-3 CASSLSGQPTGELFF TGTGCCAGCAGCTTAAGCGGACAACCCACCGGGGAGCTGTTTTTT
TRBD1 NA TRBJ1-2 TRBV28 CASRLPPGQGLYGYTF TGTGCCAGCAGACTTCCTCCGGGACAGGGTCTCTATGGCTACACCTTC
NA NA TRBJ1-6 TRBV7-8 CASSRERTEDNSPLHF TGTGCCAGCAGCCGTGAACGGACAGAGGATAATTCACCCCTCCACTTT
NA NA TRBJ1-5 TRBV6-1 CASRQRGLGGLQHF TGTGCCAGCAGACAAAGGGGGTTGGGCGGGCTCCAGCATTTT
NA NA TRBJ2-1 TRBV9 CASSDPGGEQFF TGTGCCAGCAGCGATCCCGGGGGTGAGCAGTTCTTC
NA NA TRBJ1-2 TRBV5-4 CASSLTLQGPYGYTF TGTGCCAGCAGCCTTACTCTACAGGGACCTTATGGCTACACCTTC
NA NA TRBJ1-2 TRBV7-6 CASSLASPGQTTRHGYTF TGTGCCAGCAGCTTAGCATCCCCTGGGCAGACCACACGGCACGGCTACACCTTC
TRBD1 NA TRBJ2-7 TRBV15 CATSRDAGGLEQYF TGTGCCACCAGCAGAGATGCAGGGGGCCTGGAGCAGTACTTC
NA NA TRBJ1-5 TRBV27 CASSLLGLDHQPQNF TGTGCCAGCAGTTTATTGGGACTCGATCATCAGCCCCAGAATTTT
TRBD1 NA TRBJ2-2 TRBV6-4 CASSDSPGTGIGELFF TGTGCCAGCAGTGACTCCCCCGGGACAGGGATCGGGGAGCTGTTTTTT
NA few TRBJ2-7 TRBV27 CASSWNGAYEQYF TGTGCCAGCAGTTGGAACGGGGCCTACGAGCAGTACTTC
NA NA TRBJ1-4 TRBV4-3 CASSQNKGTNEKLFF TGCGCCAGCAGCCAAAATAAGGGGACTAATGAAAAACTGTTTTTT
NA NA TRBJ2-5 TRBV5-6 CASSLLEDETQYF TGTGCCAGCAGCTTGTTGGAGGATGAGACCCAGTACTTC